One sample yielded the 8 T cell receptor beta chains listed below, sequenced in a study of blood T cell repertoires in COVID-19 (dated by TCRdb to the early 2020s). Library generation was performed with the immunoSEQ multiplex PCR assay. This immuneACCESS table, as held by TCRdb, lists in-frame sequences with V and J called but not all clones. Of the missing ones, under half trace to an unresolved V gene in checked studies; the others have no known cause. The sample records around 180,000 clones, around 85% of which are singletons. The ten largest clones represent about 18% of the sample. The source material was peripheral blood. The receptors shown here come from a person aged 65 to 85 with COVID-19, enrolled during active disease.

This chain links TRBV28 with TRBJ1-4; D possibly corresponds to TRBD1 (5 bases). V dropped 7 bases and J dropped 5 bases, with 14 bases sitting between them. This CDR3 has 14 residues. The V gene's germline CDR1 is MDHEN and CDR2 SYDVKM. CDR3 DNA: TGTGCCAGCATCCTGGCCGGGGGGAATGAAAAACTGTTTTTT. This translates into CASILAGGNEKLFF.

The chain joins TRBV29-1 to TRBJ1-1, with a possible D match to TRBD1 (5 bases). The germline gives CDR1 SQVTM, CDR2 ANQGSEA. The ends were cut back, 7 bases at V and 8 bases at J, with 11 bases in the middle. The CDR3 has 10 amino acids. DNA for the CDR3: TGCAGCGCTCAGGGAACCGAAGCTTTCTTT. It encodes CSAQGTEAFF.

CDR3 protein: CAISGDQGNTGELFF. Here the CDR3 DNA reads TGTGCCATCAGTGGAGACCAGGGAAACACCGGGGAGCTGTTTTTT. This chain joins TRBV10-3 and TRBJ2-2; tentatively, D is TRBD1 (5 bases). Trimming shortened V by 4 bases and J by 2 bases, and 11 bases separated the two germline ends. The CDR3 runs to 15 residues. Per the germline V gene, CDR1 is ENHRY and CDR2 is SYGVKD.

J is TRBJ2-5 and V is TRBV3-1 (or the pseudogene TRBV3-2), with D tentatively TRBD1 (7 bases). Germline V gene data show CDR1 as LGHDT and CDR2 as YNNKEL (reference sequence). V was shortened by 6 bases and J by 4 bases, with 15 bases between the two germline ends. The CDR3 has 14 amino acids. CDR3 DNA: TGTGCCAGCAGACCCCAGGGGGGAGGAGAGACCCAGTACTTC. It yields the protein CASRPQGGGETQYF.

CDR3 sequence: CASSFRGIQETQYF. The CDR3 region has the DNA TGTGCCAGCAGCTTCCGGGGAATCCAAGAGACCCAGTACTTC. The rearrangement links TRBV11-3 to TRBJ2-5, with a possible D match to TRBD2 (5 bases). V lost 3 bases to trimming and J lost 1 base, with 9 bases between them. Looked up from germline, CDR1 is SGHNT and CDR2 is YENEEA. The CDR3 has 14 amino acids.

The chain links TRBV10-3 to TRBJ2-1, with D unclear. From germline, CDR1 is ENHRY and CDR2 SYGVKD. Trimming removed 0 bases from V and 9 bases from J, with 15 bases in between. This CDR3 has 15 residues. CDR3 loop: CAISESPRLDGEQFF. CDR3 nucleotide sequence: TGTGCCATCAGTGAGTCGCCTCGGCTAGACGGTGAGCAGTTCTTC.

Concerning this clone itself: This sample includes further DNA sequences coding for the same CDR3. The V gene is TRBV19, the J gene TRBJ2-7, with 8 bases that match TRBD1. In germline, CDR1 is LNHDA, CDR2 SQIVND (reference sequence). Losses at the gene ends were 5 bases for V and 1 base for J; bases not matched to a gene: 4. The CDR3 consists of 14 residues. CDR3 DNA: TGTGCCAGTAGTTTCGGACAGGGTTCCTACGAGCAGTACTTC. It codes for CASSFGQGSYEQYF.

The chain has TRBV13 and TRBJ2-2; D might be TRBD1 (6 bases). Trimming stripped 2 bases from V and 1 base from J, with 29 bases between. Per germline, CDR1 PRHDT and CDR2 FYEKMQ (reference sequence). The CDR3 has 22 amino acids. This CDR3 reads CASSLLQSPQPRTAENTGELFF. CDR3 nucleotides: TGTGCCAGCAGCTTACTGCAGTCCCCCCAGCCCCGGACAGCGGAGAACACCGGGGAGCTGTTTTTT.